This TCR beta chain was documented in a study of beta chain features in type 1 diabetes. General study results and limits: Within the patient group, naive, central memory and Treg TCRB repertoires appeared more similar to each other than within healthy donors. Among all four CD4+ subsets, Type 1 diabetes patients had TCRB CDR3s that were moderately but significantly shorter.

Over 95% purity was reached by all sorted populations. The sample holds many counts of this clone. Its antigen is still unknown. A read error may produce the germline difference seen at one junction end. The study reverse transcribed the entire isolated RNA, so it sequenced expressed TCRB transcripts. Produced via immunoSEQ multiplex PCR; TCRdb's table is partial and in-frame only. Among 120,000 to 150,000 clones listed, about 13% were seen once. The sequenced sample was central memory CD4+ T cells from blood. This TCR was recovered from a man younger than 35 with type 1 diabetes.

CDR3 sequence (DNA): TGTGCCATCAGTTCGGGACAGGGGAACCCTGAAGCTTTCTTT. Translating it yields CAISSGQGNPEAFF. The chain carries TRBV10-3 and TRBJ1-1; TRBD1 matches at 10 bases. This CDR3 has 14 residues. Germline V gene lookup returns CDR1 ENHRY and CDR2 SYGVKD.